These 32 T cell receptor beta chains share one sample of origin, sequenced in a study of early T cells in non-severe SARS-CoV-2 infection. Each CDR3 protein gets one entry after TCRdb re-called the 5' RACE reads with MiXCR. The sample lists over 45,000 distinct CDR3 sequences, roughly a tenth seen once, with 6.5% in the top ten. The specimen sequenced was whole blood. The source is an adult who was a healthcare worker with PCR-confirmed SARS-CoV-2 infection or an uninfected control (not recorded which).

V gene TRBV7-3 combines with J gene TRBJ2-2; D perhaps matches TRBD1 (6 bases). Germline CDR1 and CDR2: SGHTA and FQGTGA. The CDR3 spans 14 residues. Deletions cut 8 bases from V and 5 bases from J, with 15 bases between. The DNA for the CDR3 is TGTGCCAGCCAACAGGGACCGGGAACCGGGGAGCTGTTTTTT. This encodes CASQQGPGTGELFF.

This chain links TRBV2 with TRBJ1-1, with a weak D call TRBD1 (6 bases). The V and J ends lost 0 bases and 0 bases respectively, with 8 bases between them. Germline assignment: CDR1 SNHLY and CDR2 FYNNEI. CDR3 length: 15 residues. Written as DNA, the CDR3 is TGTGCCAGCAGTGAAGCGGGGGCGGTGAACACTGAAGCTTTCTTT. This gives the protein CASSEAGAVNTEAFF.

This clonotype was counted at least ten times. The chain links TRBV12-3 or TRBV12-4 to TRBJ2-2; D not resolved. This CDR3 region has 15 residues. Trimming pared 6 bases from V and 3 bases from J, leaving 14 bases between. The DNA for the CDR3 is TGTGCCAGCAGCCCAGACCGGTGGGACACCGGGGAGCTGTTTTTT. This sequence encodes CASSPDRWDTGELFF.

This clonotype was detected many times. The CDR3 loop is CASSDGQGLYGYTF. DNA for the CDR3: TGTGCCAGCAGCGATGGACAGGGGCTCTATGGCTACACCTTC. The chain couples TRBV12-3 or TRBV12-4 to TRBJ1-2, with 9 bases fitting TRBD1. The V gene end was trimmed by 6 bases and the J gene end by 4 bases; junction bases not matched to a gene: 6. The CDR3 covers 14 residues.

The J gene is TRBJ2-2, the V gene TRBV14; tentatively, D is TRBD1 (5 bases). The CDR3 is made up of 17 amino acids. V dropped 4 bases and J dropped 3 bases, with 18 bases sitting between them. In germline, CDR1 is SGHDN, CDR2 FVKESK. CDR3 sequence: CASSPTALDRYTGELFF. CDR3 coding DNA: TGTGCCAGCAGCCCGACGGCCCTCGACAGATACACCGGGGAGCTGTTTTTT.

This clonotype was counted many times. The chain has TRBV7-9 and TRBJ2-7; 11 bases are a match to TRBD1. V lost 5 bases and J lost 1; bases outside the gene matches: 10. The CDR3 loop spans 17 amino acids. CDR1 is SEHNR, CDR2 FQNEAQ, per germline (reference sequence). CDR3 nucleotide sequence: TGTGCCAGCAGCGCCAAGCCCGGGACAGGGGGTTCCTACGAGCAGTACTTC. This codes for CASSAKPGTGGSYEQYF. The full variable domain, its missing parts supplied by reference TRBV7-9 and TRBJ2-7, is DTGVSQNPRHKITKRGQNVTFRCDPISEHNRLYWYRQTLGQGPEFLTYFQNEAQLEKSRLLSDRFSAERPKGSFSTLEIQRTEQGDSAMYLCASSAKPGTGGSYEQYFGPGTRLTVT.

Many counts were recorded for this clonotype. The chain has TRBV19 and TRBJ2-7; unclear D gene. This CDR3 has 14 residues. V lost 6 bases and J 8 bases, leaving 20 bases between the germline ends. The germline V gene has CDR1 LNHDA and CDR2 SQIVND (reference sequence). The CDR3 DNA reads TGTGCCAGTAGCCCGGTCCCCTCCATCCGGAAGCAGTACTTC. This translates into CASSPVPSIRKQYF.

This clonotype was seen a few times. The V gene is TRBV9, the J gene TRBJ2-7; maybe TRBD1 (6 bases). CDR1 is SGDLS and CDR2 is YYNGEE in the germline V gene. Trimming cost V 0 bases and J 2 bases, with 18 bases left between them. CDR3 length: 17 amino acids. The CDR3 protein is CASSVAPSIRGTYEQYF. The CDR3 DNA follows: TGTGCCAGCAGCGTAGCCCCATCGATCAGGGGTACCTACGAGCAGTACTTC.

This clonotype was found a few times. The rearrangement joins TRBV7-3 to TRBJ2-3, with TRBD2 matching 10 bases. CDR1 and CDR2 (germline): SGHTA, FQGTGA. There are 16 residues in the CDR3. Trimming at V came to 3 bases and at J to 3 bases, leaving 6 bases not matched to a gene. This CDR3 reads CASSFGASGRTDTQYF. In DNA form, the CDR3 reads TGTGCCAGCAGCTTTGGTGCTAGCGGGAGAACAGATACGCAGTATTTT.

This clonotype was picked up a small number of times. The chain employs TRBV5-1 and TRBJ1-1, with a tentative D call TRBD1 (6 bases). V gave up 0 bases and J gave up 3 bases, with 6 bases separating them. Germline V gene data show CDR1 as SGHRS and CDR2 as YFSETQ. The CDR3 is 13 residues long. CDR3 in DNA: TGCGCCAGCAGCTTGGACAGGGACACTGAAGCTTTCTTT. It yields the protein CASSLDRDTEAFF.

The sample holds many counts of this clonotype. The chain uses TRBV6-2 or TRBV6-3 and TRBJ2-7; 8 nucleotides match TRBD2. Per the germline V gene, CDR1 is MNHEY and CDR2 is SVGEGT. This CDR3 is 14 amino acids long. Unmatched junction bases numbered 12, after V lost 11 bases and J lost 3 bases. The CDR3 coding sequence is TGTGCCTCGGCGGAGGCGGGAGGAAACTACGAGCAGTACTTC. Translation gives CASAEAGGNYEQYF.

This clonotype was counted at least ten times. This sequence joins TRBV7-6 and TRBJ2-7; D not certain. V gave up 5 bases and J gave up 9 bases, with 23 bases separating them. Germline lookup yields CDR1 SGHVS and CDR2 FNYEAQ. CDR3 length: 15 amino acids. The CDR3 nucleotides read TGTGCCAGCAGCCTCCAGGCCGGCACCGCGGACGGGCAGTACTTC. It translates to CASSLQAGTADGQYF.

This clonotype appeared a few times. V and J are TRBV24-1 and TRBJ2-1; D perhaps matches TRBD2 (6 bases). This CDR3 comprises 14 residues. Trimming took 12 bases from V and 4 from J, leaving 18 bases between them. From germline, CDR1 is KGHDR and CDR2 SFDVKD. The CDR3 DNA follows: TGTGCCGCCGAGGAAGGAGGGAGGTACAATGAGCAGTTCTTC. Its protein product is CAAEEGGRYNEQFF.

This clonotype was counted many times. In nucleotides, the CDR3 is TGTGCCAGCAGCTTATCGGAGCGGGACAATGAGCAGTTCTTC. Its translation: CASSLSERDNEQFF. The chain uses TRBV11-1 and TRBJ2-1; the D gene is possibly TRBD2 (6 bases). Germline V gene sequence: CDR1 SGHAT, CDR2 FQDESV (reference sequence). There are 14 residues in the CDR3. V gave up 2 bases and J gave up 5 bases, with 10 bases separating them.

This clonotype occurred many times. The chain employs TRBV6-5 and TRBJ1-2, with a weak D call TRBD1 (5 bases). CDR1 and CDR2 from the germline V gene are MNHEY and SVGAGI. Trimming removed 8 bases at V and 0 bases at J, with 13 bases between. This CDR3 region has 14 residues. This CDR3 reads CASSRGSPNYGYTF. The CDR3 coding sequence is TGTGCCAGCTCCCGGGGGTCGCCTAACTATGGCTACACCTTC.

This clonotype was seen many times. CDR3 region: CASSGDDRGLYGYTF. The CDR3 nucleotides are TGTGCCAGCAGTGGCGACGACAGGGGGCTCTATGGCTACACCTTC. The V gene is TRBV27, the J gene TRBJ1-2; 10 bases agree with TRBD1. CDR1 is MNHEY, CDR2 SMNVEV, per germline (reference sequence). The CDR3 spans 15 residues. Losses at the gene ends were 5 bases for V and 4 bases for J; bases not matched to a gene: 7.

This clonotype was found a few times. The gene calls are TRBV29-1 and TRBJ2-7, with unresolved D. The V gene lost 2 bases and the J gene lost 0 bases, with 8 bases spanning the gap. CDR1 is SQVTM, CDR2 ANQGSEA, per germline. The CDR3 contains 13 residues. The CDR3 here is CSVEWESSYEQYF. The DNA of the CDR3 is TGCAGCGTTGAATGGGAAAGCTCCTACGAGCAGTACTTC.

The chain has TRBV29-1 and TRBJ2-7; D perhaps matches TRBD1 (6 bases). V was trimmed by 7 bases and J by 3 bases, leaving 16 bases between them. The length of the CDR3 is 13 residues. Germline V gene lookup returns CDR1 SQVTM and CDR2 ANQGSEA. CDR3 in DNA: TGCAGCGCCGAAGGGGACACCTACTACGAGCAGTACTTC. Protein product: CSAEGDTYYEQYF.

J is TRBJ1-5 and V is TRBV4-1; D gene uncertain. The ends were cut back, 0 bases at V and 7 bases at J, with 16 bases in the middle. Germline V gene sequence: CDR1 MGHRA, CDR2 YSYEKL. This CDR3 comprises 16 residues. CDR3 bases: TGCGCCAGCAGCCAAGAATTCGAGGGCCTTAGGCAGCCCCAGCATTTT. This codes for CASSQEFEGLRQPQHF.

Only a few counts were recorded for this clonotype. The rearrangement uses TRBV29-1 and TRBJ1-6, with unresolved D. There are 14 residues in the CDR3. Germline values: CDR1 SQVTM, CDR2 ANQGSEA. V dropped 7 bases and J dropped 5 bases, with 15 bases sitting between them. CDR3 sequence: CSASDGPNNSPLHF. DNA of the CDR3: TGCAGCGCTTCGGACGGACCAAATAATTCACCCCTCCACTTT.

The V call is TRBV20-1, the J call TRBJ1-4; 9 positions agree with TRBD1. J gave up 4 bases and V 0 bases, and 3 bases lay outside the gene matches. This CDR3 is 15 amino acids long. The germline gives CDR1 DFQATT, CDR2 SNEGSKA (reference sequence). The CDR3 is CSARDDRGGNEKLFF. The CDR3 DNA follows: TGCAGTGCTAGAGATGACAGGGGGGGTAATGAAAAACTGTTTTTT.

CDR3 sequence reads: CASSPTRNYGYTF. The CDR3 DNA is TGTGCCAGCAGCCCTACCCGCAACTATGGCTACACCTTC. The chain recombines TRBV9 with TRBJ1-2, with unresolved D. Trimming stripped 4 bases from V and 2 bases from J, with 9 bases between. This CDR3 has 13 residues. The V gene's germline CDR1 is SGDLS and CDR2 YYNGEE.

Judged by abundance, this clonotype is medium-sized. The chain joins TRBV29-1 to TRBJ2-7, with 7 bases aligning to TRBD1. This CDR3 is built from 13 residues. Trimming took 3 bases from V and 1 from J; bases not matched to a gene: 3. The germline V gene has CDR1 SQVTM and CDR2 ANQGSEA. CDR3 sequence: CSVEPTGSYEQYF. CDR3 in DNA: TGCAGCGTTGAGCCGACAGGGTCCTACGAGCAGTACTTC.

This CDR3 is CSVGDAAYEQYF. The DNA for the CDR3 is TGCAGCGTTGGGGACGCGGCCTACGAGCAGTACTTC. The chain is built from TRBV29-1 and TRBJ2-7; D is tentatively TRBD1 or TRBD2 (5 bases each). CDR3 size: 12 residues. Germline CDR1 SQVTM, CDR2 ANQGSEA. Trimming removed 4 bases at V and 2 bases at J, with 9 bases between.

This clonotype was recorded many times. For the CDR3, the DNA is TGTGCCAGCAGTTACCCCGGGACGGTTACTGAAGCTTTCTTT. Its protein is CASSYPGTVTEAFF. The chain has TRBV6-2 or TRBV6-3 and TRBJ1-1; TRBD1 might be the D (5 bases). In germline, CDR1 is MNHEY, CDR2 SVGEGT. The V end was cut by 2 bases, the J end by 5 bases, with 12 bases between. This CDR3 spans 14 amino acids.

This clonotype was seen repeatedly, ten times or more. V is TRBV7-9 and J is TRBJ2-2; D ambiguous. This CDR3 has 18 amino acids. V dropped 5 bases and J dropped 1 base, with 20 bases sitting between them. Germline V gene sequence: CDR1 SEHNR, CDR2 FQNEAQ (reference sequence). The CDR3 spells CASSPMPQKRLNTGELFF. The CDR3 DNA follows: TGTGCCAGCAGCCCTATGCCCCAAAAGAGGCTGAACACCGGGGAGCTGTTTTTT. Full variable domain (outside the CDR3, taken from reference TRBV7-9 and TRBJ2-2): DTGVSQNPRHKITKRGQNVTFRCDPISEHNRLYWYRQTLGQGPEFLTYFQNEAQLEKSRLLSDRFSAERPKGSFSTLEIQRTEQGDSAMYLCASSPMPQKRLNTGELFFGEGSRLTVL.

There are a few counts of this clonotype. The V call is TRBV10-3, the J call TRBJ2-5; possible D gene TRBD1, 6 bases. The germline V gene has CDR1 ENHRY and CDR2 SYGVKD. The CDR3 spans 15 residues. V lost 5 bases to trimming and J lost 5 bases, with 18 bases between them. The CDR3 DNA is TGTGCCATCAGTCCCGGACAGACAGTTTGGGAGACCCAGTACTTC. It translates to CAISPGQTVWETQYF.

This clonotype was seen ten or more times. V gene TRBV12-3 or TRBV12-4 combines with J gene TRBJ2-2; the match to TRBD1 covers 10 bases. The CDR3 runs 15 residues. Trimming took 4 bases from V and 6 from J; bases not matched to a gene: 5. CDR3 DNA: TGTGCCAGCAGTTCGCCGGGACAGGGGCCCGGGGAGCTGTTTTTT. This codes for CASSSPGQGPGELFF.

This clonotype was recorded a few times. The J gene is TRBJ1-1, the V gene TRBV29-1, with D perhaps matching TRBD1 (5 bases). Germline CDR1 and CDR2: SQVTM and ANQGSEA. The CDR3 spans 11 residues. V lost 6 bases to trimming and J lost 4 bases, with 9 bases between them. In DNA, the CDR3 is TGCAGCGTGGGGCGAGCCACTGAAGCTTTCTTT. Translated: CSVGRATEAFF.

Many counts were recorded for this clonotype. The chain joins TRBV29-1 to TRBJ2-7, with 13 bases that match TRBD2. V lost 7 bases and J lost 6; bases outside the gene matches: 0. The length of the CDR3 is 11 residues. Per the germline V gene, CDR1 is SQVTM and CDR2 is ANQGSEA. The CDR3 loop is CSGTSGSEQYF. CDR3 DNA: TGCAGCGGGACTAGCGGGAGCGAGCAGTACTTC.

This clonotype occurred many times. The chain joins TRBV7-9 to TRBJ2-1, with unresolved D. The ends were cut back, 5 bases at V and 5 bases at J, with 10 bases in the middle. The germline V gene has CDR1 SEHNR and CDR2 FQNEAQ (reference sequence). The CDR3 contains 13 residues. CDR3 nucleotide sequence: TGTGCCAGCAGCCTATCCGAAAACAATGAGCAGTTCTTC. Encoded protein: CASSLSENNEQFF.

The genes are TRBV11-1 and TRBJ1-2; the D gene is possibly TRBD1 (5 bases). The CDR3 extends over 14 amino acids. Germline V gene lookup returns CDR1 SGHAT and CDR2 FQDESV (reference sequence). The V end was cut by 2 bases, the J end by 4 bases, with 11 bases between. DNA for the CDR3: TGTGCCAGCAGCTTATTCCAGGGCCCCTATGGCTACACCTTC. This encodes CASSLFQGPYGYTF.